A selection of T cell receptor beta chains follows, all from one sample in a study of blood T cell repertoires in COVID-19. The method was immunoSEQ multiplex PCR; TCRdb's version includes in-frame clones alone and lacks a portion of them. The sample gives roughly 160,000 clones, about 85% of which show up once; about 0.95% is in the top ten. The sample was peripheral blood. The receptors here all came from a man in his forties or fifties with acute or convalescent COVID-19. The CDR3 runs from the conserved cysteine through the conserved F or W. The D gene is left open where the match is weak. Size is stated for part of the rows, as once, few or many counts, or as a class when the clone is expanded.

V gene,J gene,clone size,D gene,CDR3 protein,CDR3 DNA
TRBV12-3/TRBV12-4,TRBJ1-5,NA,NA,CASSSGDNQPQHF,TGTGCCAGCAGTTCGGGAGACAATCAGCCCCAGCATTTT
TRBV24-1,TRBJ1-6,NA,TRBD1,CATSDYRGSPLHF,TGTGCCACCAGTGACTACAGGGGATCACCCCTCCACTTT
TRBV12-5,TRBJ1-5,NA,TRBD1,CASGLAGTGIQPQHF,TGTGCTAGTGGTTTGGCCGGGACAGGGATTCAGCCCCAGCATTTT
TRBV19,TRBJ2-3,NA,TRBD1,CASSIGQDTDTQYF,TGTGCCAGTAGTATCGGACAGGACACAGATACGCAGTATTTT
TRBV2,TRBJ1-2,NA,NA,CASSEIQNSRYGYTF,TGTGCCAGCAGTGAAATACAAAATAGCCGGTATGGCTACACCTTC
TRBV21-1,TRBJ2-7,NA,NA,CASTTGQGPYEQYF,TGTGCCAGCACTACGGGACAGGGCCCCTACGAGCAGTACTTC
TRBV2,TRBJ2-5,NA,TRBD1,CASSPETGRETQYF,TGTGCCAGCAGCCCCGAGACAGGGCGAGAGACCCAGTACTTC
TRBV11-1,TRBJ1-4,NA,NA,CASSLEGAATNEKLFF,TGTGCCAGCAGCTTAGAAGGGGCCGCAACTAATGAAAAACTGTTTTTT
TRBV6-2/TRBV6-3,TRBJ2-2,NA,TRBD2,CASSFYGLASELFF,TGTGCCAGCAGTTTCTACGGACTAGCAAGTGAGCTGTTTTTT
TRBV13,TRBJ2-7,NA,TRBD1,CASSLGPGLTGITYEQYF,TGTGCCAGCAGCTTAGGCCCTGGGTTGACAGGGATTACCTACGAGCAGTACTTC
TRBV2,TRBJ2-1,NA,TRBD1,CASKTVPWTGAHNEQFF,TGTGCCAGCAAAACGGTCCCTTGGACAGGGGCCCACAATGAGCAGTTCTTC
TRBV24-1,TRBJ2-5,NA,TRBD1,CATSDLRQGGETQYF,TGTGCCACCAGTGATTTGCGACAGGGGGGGGAGACCCAGTACTTC
TRBV19,TRBJ1-2,few,TRBD1,CASSIRTGTTNYGYTF,TGTGCCAGTAGTATCAGGACAGGTACTACCAACTATGGCTACACCTTC
TRBV10-2,TRBJ2-7,NA,TRBD2,CASSEKAGGTYEQYF,TGCGCCAGCAGTGAGAAAGCGGGGGGGACCTACGAGCAGTACTTC
TRBV5-6,TRBJ2-5,NA,TRBD2,CASTPGLAGQETQYF,TGTGCCAGCACTCCGGGACTAGCGGGCCAAGAGACCCAGTACTTC
TRBV10-3,TRBJ1-1,NA,NA,CAISEGAPRAFF,TGTGCCATCAGTGAGGGGGCCCCCAGGGCTTTCTTT
TRBV5-1,TRBJ2-7,NA,NA,CASSPILSTGTGSYEQYF,TGCGCCAGCAGCCCGATATTGAGTACAGGGACGGGCTCCTACGAGCAGTACTTC
TRBV9,TRBJ2-5,NA,NA,CASSGVPEGTQYF,TGTGCCAGCAGTGGGGTCCCGGAGGGGACCCAGTACTTC
TRBV5-5,TRBJ2-3,NA,NA,CASTQVVTDTQYF,TGTGCCAGCACCCAAGTAGTCACAGATACGCAGTATTTT
TRBV11-1,TRBJ2-4,NA,TRBD1,CASSLAAGQGNIQYF,TGTGCCAGCAGCTTAGCGGCGGGACAGGGGAACATTCAGTACTTC
TRBV19,TRBJ1-1,NA,TRBD1,CASSRRTGGLSDTEAFF,TGTGCCAGTAGTAGGCGGACAGGGGGTCTGAGCGACACTGAAGCTTTCTTT
TRBV11-2,TRBJ2-1,NA,TRBD2,CASSLYSGGYNEQFF,TGTGCCAGCAGCTTATACAGCGGGGGCTACAATGAGCAGTTCTTC
TRBV6-5,TRBJ1-1,once,NA,CASSHRRDKNTEAFF,TGTGCCAGCAGCCACAGACGGGATAAGAACACTGAAGCTTTCTTT
TRBV30,TRBJ2-3,once,TRBD2,CAWSVGLAGSTDTQYF,TGTGCCTGGAGTGTAGGTCTAGCGGGGAGCACAGATACGCAGTATTTT
TRBV9,TRBJ2-2,NA,TRBD1,CASSADRGTNTGELFF,TGTGCCAGCAGCGCAGACAGGGGCACAAACACCGGGGAGCTGTTTTTT
TRBV7-2,TRBJ1-1,once,NA,CASSLGRAILTNTEAFF,TGTGCCAGCAGCTTAGGGAGGGCTATTTTAACGAACACTGAAGCTTTCTTT
TRBV25-1,TRBJ2-7,NA,TRBD1,CASLESGTGYHEQYF,TGTGCCAGCCTAGAATCCGGGACAGGGTACCACGAGCAGTACTTC
TRBV7-3,TRBJ1-2,NA,TRBD1,CASSFPGGYGYTF,TGTGCCAGCAGCTTTCCAGGGGGCTATGGCTACACCTTC
TRBV3-1/TRBV3-2,TRBJ1-6,NA,NA,CASSSRENNSPLHF,TGTGCCAGCAGCTCCCGGGAGAATAATTCACCCCTCCACTTT
TRBV5-4,TRBJ1-2,NA,NA,CASSLEAGNYGYTF,TGTGCCAGCAGCTTGGAGGCGGGTAACTATGGCTACACCTTC
TRBV4-2,TRBJ2-1,NA,TRBD2,CASSWGTSGSSYNEQFF,TGTGCCAGCAGCTGGGGGACTAGCGGCAGCTCCTACAATGAGCAGTTCTTC
TRBV30,TRBJ2-7,NA,NA,CAWSVTGPPDEQYF,TGTGCCTGGAGTGTAACAGGACCCCCCGACGAGCAGTACTTC
TRBV9,TRBJ2-3,NA,TRBD2,CASSVRVGGAFTDTQYF,TGTGCCAGCAGCGTAAGGGTCGGGGGGGCCTTCACAGATACGCAGTATTTT
TRBV19,TRBJ2-7,NA,NA,CASSAGTPYEQYF,TGTGCCAGTAGTGCCGGGACACCTTACGAGCAGTACTTC
TRBV5-4,TRBJ1-2,NA,NA,CASSLDGERGYTF,TGTGCCAGCAGCTTAGACGGAGAGAGGGGCTACACCTTC
TRBV3-1/TRBV3-2,TRBJ1-4,once,NA,CASSQVRTRGGDEKLFF,TGTGCCAGCAGCCAAGTTCGCACTAGGGGGGGAGATGAAAAACTGTTTTTT
TRBV29-1,TRBJ2-3,NA,TRBD1,CSVTWTGAVTDTQYF,TGCAGCGTTACCTGGACAGGGGCAGTCACAGATACGCAGTATTTT
TRBV4-1,TRBJ1-6,once,TRBD1,CASSLGQGGSPLHF,TGCGCCAGCAGCCTAGGACAGGGTGGTTCACCCCTCCACTTT
TRBV11-2,TRBJ1-2,few,NA,CASSFKTVYGYTF,TGTGCCAGCAGCTTCAAGACAGTCTATGGCTACACCTTC
TRBV3-1/TRBV3-2,TRBJ1-1,NA,NA,CASSRSQGLEAFF,TGTGCCAGCAGCCGCTCACAGGGTCTCGAAGCTTTCTTT
TRBV4-2,TRBJ1-1,NA,NA,CASSPRTGGPEAFF,TGTGCCAGCAGCCCCCGGACGGGGGGCCCTGAAGCTTTCTTT
TRBV5-5,TRBJ2-3,few,TRBD2,CASSLELAVSTDTQYF,TGTGCCAGCAGCTTGGAACTAGCGGTCTCCACAGATACGCAGTATTTT
TRBV2,TRBJ2-5,NA,TRBD2,CASSEASGGKETQYF,TGTGCCAGCAGTGAAGCTAGCGGGGGAAAAGAGACCCAGTACTTC
TRBV7-9,TRBJ2-1,NA,TRBD2,CASRSPGLASSSYNEQFF,TGTGCCAGCAGGTCTCCGGGACTAGCGTCGAGCTCCTACAATGAGCAGTTCTTC
TRBV12-5,TRBJ2-7,once,TRBD1,CASGLGTGGHEQYF,TGTGCTAGTGGTTTGGGGACAGGGGGCCACGAGCAGTACTTC
TRBV6-5,TRBJ2-3,NA,NA,CASQLGGPSDTQYF,TGTGCCAGCCAGCTCGGGGGGCCCTCAGATACGCAGTATTTT
TRBV9,TRBJ1-4,NA,TRBD1,CASSPQRQGSEKLFF,TGTGCCAGCAGCCCCCAGCGACAGGGGAGTGAAAAACTGTTTTTT
TRBV11-2,TRBJ1-1,NA,NA,CASSLYVGAAFF,TGTGCCAGCAGCTTATATGTAGGGGCAGCTTTCTTT
TRBV11-2,TRBJ2-2,once,TRBD1,CASSLGDRGTGELFF,TGTGCCAGCAGCTTAGGGGACAGGGGAACCGGGGAGCTGTTTTTT
TRBV5-1,TRBJ2-2,NA,TRBD2,CASSLSVAGFNTGELFF,TGCGCCAGCAGCTTGTCGGTAGCGGGGTTCAACACCGGGGAGCTGTTTTTT
TRBV5-4,TRBJ2-5,NA,TRBD2,CASSLSGRGAQETQYF,TGTGCCAGCAGCTTGTCGGGGCGGGGGGCCCAAGAGACCCAGTACTTC
TRBV6-2/TRBV6-3,TRBJ1-2,NA,TRBD1,CASSPRQGLGYTF,TGTGCCAGCAGCCCTAGACAGGGACTTGGCTACACCTTC
TRBV7-8,TRBJ1-1,NA,NA,CASSLLTDTEAFF,TGTGCCAGCAGCTTATTGACAGACACTGAAGCTTTCTTT
TRBV2,TRBJ1-3,NA,NA,CASSEPNKGAGNTIYF,TGTGCCAGCAGTGAACCGAATAAGGGGGCTGGAAACACCATATATTTT
TRBV5-1,TRBJ2-2,NA,NA,CASSRGTGELFF,TGCGCCAGCAGCCGAGGGACAGGGGAGCTGTTTTTT
TRBV7-3,TRBJ2-2,NA,NA,CASSPRPGGTGELFF,TGTGCCAGCAGCCCACGTCCAGGAGGCACCGGGGAGCTGTTTTTT
TRBV2,TRBJ1-1,NA,NA,CASSRDTEAFF,TGTGCCAGCAGTCGTGACACTGAAGCTTTCTTT